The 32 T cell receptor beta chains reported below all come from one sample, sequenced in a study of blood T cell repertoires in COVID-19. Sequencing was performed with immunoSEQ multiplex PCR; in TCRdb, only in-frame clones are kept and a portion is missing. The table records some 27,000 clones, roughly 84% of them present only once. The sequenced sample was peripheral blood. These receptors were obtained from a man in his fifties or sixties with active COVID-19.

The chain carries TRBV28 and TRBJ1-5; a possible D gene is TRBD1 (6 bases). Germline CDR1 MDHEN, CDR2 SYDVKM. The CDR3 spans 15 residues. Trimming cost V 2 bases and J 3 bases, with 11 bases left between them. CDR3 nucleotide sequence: TGTGCCAGCAGTTTAGGTCCAGGGGCCAATCAGCCCCAGCATTTT. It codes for CASSLGPGANQPQHF.

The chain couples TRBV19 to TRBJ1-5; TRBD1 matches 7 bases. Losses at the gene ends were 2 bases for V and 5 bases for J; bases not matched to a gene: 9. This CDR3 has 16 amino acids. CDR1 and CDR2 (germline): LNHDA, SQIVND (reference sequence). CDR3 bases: TGTGCCAGTAGTATACGGGACAGAGGTGGTGATCAGCCCCAGCATTTT. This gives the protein CASSIRDRGGDQPQHF.

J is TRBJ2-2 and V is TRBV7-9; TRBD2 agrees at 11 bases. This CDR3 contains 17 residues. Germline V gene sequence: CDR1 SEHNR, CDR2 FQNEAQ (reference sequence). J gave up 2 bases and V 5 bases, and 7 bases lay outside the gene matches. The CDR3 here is CASSRLGLAENTGELFF. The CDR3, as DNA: TGTGCCAGCAGCCGATTGGGACTAGCGGAAAACACCGGGGAGCTGTTTTTT.

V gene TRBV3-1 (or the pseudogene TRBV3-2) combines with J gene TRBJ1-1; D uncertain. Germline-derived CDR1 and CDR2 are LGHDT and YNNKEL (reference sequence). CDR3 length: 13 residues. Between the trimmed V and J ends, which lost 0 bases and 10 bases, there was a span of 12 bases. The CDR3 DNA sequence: TGTGCCAGCAGCCAAGAGGGAGGGTGGGGAGCTTTCTTT. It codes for CASSQEGGWGAFF.

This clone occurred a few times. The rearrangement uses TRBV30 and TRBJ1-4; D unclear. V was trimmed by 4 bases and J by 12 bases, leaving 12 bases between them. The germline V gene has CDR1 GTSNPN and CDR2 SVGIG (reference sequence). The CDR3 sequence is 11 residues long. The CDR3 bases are TGTGCCTGGAAGTTACTCGGGGAACTGTTTTTT. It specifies CAWKLLGELFF.

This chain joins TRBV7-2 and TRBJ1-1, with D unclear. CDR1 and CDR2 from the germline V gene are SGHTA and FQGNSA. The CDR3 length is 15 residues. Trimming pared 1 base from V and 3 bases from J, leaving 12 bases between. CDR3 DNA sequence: TGTGCCAGCAGCTTAGTGTGGGCGAGGGACACTGAAGCTTTCTTT. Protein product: CASSLVWARDTEAFF.

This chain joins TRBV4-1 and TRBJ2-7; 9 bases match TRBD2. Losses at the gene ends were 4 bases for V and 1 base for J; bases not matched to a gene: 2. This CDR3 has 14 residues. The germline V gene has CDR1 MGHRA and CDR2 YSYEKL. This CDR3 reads CASSLTSGSYEQYV. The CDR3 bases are TGCGCCAGCAGCCTAACTAGCGGGTCCTACGAGCAGTACGTC.

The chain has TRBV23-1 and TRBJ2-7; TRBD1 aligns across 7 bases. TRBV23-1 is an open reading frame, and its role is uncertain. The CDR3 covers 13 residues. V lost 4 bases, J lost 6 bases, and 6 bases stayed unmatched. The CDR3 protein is CASSRDSGCEQYV. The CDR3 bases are TGCGCCAGCAGTCGGGACAGTGGGTGCGAGCAGTACGTC.

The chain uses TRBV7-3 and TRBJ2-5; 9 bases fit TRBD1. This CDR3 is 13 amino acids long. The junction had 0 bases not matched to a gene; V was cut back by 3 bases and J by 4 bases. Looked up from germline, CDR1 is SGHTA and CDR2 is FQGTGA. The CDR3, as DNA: TGTGCCAGCAGCTTGACAGGGGGAGAGACCCAGTACTTC. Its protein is CASSLTGGETQYF.

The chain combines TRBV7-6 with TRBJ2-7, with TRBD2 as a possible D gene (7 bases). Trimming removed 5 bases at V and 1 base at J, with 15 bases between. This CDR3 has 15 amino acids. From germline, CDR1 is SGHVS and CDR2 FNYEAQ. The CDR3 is CASSPEGGGSYEQYF. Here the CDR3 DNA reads TGTGCCAGCAGCCCCGAGGGGGGGGGTTCCTACGAGCAGTACTTC.

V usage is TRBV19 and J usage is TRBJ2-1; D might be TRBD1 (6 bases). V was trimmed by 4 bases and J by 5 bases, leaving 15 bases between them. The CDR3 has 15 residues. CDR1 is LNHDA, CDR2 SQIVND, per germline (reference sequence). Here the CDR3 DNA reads TGTGCCAGTAGTACCCCAGGGGTGTACAACAATGAGCAGTTCTTC. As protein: CASSTPGVYNNEQFF. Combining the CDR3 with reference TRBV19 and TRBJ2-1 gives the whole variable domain DGGITQSPKYLFRKEGQNVTLSCEQNLNHDAMYWYRQDPGQGLRLIYYSQIVNDFQKGDIAEGYSVSREKKESFPLTVTSAQKNPTAFYLCASSTPGVYNNEQFFGPGTRLTVL.

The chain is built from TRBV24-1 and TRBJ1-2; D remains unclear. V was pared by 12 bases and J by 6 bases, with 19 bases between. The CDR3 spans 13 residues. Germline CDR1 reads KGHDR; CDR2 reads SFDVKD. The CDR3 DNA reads TGTGCCTCCAAAGACTCGTCGAGTGATGGCTACACCTTC. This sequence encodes CASKDSSSDGYTF.

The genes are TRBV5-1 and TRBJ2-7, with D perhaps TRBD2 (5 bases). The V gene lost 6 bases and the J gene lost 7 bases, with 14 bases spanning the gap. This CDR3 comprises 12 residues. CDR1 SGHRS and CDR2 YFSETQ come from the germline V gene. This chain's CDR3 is CASNTDGGEQYF. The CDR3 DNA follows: TGCGCCAGCAATACGGACGGCGGGGAGCAGTACTTC. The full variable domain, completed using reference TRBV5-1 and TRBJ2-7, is KAGVTQTPRYLIKTRGQQVTLSCSPISGHRSVSWYQQTPGQGLQFLFEYFSETQRNKGNFPGRFSGRQFSNSRSEMNVSTLELGDSALYLCASNTDGGEQYFGPGTRLTVT.

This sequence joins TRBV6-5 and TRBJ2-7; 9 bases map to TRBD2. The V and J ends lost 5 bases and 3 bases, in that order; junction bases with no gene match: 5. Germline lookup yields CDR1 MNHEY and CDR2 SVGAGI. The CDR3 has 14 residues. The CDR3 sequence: CASSPLAGFYEQYV. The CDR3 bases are TGTGCCAGCAGTCCCCTAGCGGGATTCTACGAGCAGTACGTC.

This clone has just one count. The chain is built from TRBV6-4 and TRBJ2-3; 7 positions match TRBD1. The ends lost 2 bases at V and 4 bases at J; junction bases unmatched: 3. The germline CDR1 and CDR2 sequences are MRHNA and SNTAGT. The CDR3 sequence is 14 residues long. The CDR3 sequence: CASSDRGPADTQYF. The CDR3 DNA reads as TGTGCCAGCAGTGACAGGGGGCCTGCAGATACGCAGTATTTT.

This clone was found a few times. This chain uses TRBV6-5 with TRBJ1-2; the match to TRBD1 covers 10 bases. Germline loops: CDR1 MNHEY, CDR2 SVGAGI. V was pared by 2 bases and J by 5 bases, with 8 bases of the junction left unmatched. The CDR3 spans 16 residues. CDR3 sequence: CASSYIRTGGGYGYTF. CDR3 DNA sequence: TGTGCCAGCAGTTACATCAGGACAGGGGGAGGTTATGGCTACACCTTC.

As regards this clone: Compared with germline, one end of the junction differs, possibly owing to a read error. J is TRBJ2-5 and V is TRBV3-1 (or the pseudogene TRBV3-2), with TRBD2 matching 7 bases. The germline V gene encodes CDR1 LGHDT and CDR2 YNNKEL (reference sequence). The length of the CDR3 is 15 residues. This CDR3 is CASGQVWTRQETQYF. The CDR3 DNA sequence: TGTGCCAGCGGCCAAGTTTGGACTAGGCAAGAGACCCAGTACTTC.

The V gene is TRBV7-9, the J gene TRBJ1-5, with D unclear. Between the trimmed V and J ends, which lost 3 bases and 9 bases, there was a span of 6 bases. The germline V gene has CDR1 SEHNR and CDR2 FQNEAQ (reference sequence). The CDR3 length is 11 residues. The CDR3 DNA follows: TGTGCCAGCAGCTTCTCGGGGCCCCAGCATTTT. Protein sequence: CASSFSGPQHF.

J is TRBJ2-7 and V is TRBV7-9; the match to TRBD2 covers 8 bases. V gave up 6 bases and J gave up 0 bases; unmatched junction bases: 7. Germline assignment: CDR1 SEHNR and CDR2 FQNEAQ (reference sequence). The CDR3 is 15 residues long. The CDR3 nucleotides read TGTGCCAGCAGTCTGAGCGGGAGTGGCTCCTACGAGCAGTACGTC. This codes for CASSLSGSGSYEQYV.

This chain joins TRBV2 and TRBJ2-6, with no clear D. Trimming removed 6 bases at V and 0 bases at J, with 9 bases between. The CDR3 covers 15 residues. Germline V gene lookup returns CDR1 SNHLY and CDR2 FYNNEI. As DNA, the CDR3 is TGTGCCAGCAGCATCCATCCCTCTGGGGCCAACGTCCTGACTTTC. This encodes CASSIHPSGANVLTF.

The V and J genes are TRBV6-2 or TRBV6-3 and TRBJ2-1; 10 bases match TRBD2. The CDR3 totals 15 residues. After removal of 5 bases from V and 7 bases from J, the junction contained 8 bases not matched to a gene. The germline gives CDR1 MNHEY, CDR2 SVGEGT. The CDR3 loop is CASSDQRGGRNEQFF. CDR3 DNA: TGTGCCAGCAGTGACCAGCGGGGGGGCCGGAATGAGCAGTTCTTC.

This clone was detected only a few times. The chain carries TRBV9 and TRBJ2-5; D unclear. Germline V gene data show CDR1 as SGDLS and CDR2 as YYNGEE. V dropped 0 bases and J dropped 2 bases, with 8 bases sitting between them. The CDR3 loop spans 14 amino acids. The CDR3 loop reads CASSVGWLQETQYF. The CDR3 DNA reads TGTGCCAGCAGCGTAGGGTGGCTGCAAGAGACCCAGTACTTC.

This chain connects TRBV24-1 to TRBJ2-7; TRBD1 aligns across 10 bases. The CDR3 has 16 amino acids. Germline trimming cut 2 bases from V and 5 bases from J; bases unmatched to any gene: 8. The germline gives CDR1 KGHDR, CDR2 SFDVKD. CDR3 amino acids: CATSDSGTGVRHEQYF. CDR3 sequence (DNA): TGTGCCACCAGTGATTCCGGGACAGGGGTTCGGCACGAGCAGTACTTC.

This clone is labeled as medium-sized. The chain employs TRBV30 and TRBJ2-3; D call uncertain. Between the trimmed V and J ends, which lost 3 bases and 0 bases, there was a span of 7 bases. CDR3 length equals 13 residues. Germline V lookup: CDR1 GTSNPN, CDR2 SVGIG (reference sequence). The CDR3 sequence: CAWSGFSTDTQYF. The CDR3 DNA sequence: TGTGCCTGGAGCGGGTTTAGCACAGATACGCAGTATTTT.

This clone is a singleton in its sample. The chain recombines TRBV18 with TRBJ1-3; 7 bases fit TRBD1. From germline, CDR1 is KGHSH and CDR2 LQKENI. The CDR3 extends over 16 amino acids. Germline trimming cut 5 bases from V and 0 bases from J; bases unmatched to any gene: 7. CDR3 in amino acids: CASSTGDRYSGNTIYF. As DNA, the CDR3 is TGTGCCAGCTCAACAGGGGACAGATACTCTGGAAACACCATATATTTT.

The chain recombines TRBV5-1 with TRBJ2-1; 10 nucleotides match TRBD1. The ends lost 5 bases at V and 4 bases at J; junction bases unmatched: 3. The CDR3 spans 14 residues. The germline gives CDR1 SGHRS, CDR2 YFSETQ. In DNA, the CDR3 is TGCGCCAGCAGGGACAGGGGGGCTTACAATGAGCAGTTCTTC. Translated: CASRDRGAYNEQFF.

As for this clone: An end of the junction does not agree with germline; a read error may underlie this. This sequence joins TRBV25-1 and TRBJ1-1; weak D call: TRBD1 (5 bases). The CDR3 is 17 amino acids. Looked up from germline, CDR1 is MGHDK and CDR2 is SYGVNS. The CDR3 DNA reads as TGTGCCAGCACCCGGGGGGGAATAGGTGGGATGAATACTGAAGCTTTCTTT. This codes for CASTRGGIGGMNTEAFF. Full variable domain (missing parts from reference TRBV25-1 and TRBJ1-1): EADIYQTPRYLVIGTGKKITLECSQTMGHDKMYWYQQDPGMELHLIHYSYGVNSTEKGDLSSESTVSRIRTEHFPLTLESARPSHTSQYLCASTRGGIGGMNTEAFFGQGTRLTVV.

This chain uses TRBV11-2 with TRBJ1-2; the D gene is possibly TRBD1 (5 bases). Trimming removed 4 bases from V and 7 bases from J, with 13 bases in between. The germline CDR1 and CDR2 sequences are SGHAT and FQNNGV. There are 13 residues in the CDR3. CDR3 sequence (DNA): TGTGCCAGCAGCTCCTTGAGGAGGGGTGGCTACACCTTC. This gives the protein CASSSLRRGGYTF.

The CDR3 region is CASSASGTDQETQYF. CDR3 coding DNA: TGTGCCAGCAGCGCATCCGGGACAGACCAAGAGACCCAGTACTTC. This rearrangement joins TRBV9 to TRBJ2-5; TRBD1 aligns across 7 bases. The CDR3 has 15 amino acids. Trimming removed 3 bases from V and 0 bases from J; junction bases left unmatched: 5. Germline CDR1 is SGDLS and CDR2 is YYNGEE.

CDR3 coding DNA: TGTGCCAGCCGAATACAGGGAGCTAGGATGTTTTTT. Residues: CASRIQGARMFF. The rearrangement uses TRBV27 and TRBJ2-2; TRBD1 is a possible D gene (6 bases). Per the germline V gene, CDR1 is MNHEY and CDR2 is SMNVEV (reference sequence). V lost 8 bases and J 15 bases, leaving 19 bases between the germline ends. The CDR3 totals 12 residues.

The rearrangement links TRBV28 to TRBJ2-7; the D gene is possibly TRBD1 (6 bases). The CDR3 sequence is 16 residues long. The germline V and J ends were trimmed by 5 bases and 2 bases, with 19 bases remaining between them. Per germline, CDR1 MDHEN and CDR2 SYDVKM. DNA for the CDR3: TGTGCCAGCAGTCCCCTATTGACAGGAGCTCCCTACGAGCAGTACGTC. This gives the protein CASSPLLTGAPYEQYV.

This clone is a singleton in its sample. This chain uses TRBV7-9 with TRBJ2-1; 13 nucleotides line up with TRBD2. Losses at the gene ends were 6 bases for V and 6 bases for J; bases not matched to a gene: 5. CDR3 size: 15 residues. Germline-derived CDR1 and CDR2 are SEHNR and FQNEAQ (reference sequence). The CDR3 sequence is CASSPRLAGGNEQFF. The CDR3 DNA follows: TGTGCCAGCAGTCCCCGACTAGCGGGGGGCAATGAGCAGTTCTTC.